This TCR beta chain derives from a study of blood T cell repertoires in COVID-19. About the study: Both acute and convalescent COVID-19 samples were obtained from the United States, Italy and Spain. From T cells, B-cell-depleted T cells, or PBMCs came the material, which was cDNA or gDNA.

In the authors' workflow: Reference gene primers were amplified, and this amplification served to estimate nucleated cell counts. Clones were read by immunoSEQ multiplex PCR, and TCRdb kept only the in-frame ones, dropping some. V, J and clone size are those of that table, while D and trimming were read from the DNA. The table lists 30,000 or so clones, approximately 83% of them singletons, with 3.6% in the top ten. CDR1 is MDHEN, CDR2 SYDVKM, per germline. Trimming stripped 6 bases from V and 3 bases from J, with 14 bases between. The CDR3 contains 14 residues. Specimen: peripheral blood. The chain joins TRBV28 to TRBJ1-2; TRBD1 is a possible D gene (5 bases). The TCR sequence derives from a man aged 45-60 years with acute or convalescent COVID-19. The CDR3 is CASRHARDYYGYTF. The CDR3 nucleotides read TGTGCCAGCAGACATGCCAGGGATTACTATGGCTACACCTTC.